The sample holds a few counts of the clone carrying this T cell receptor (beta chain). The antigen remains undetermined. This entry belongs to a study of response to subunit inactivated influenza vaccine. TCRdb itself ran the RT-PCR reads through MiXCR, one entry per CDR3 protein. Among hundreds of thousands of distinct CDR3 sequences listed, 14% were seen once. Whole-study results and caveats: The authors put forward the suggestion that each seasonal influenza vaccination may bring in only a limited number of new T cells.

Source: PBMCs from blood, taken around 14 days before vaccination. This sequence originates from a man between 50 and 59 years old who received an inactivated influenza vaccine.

This CDR3 reads CASSGAGATDTQYF. CDR3 coding DNA: TGTGCCAGCAGTGGAGCGGGAGCCACAGATACGCAGTATTTT. The chain employs TRBV6-1 and TRBJ2-3; 8 bases align to TRBD2. The germline gives CDR1 MNHNS, CDR2 SASEGT. The CDR3 contains 14 residues. Germline trimming cut 4 bases from V and 2 bases from J; bases unmatched to any gene: 2.